A single sample is the source of the 10 T cell receptor beta chains below, sequenced in a study of blood T cell repertoires in COVID-19. The method was immunoSEQ multiplex PCR; TCRdb's version includes in-frame clones alone and lacks a portion of them. The sample lists some 250,000 clones, 86% occurring once. Specimen: peripheral blood. All receptors come from a man older than 75 with acute or convalescent COVID-19.

Turning to this clone: Other nucleotide sequences in the sample specify the same CDR3. The gene calls are TRBV5-1 and TRBJ1-3; D gene ambiguous. Deletions cut 4 bases from V and 0 bases from J, with 5 bases between. The CDR3 is made up of 13 amino acids. CDR1 and CDR2 from the germline V gene are SGHRS and YFSETQ. The CDR3 here is CASSSFSGNTIYF. DNA for the CDR3: TGCGCCAGCAGCAGCTTCTCTGGAAACACCATATATTTT. The full variable domain, with the rest looked up from reference TRBV5-1 and TRBJ1-3, is KAGVTQTPRYLIKTRGQQVTLSCSPISGHRSVSWYQQTPGQGLQFLFEYFSETQRNKGNFPGRFSGRQFSNSRSEMNVSTLELGDSALYLCASSSFSGNTIYFGEGSWLTVV.

V usage is TRBV12-3 or TRBV12-4 and J usage is TRBJ2-3; the match to TRBD2 covers 8 bases. The length of the CDR3 is 13 residues. V shed 10 bases, J shed 2 bases, and the junction held 5 bases outside the gene matches. Written as DNA, the CDR3 is TGTGCCATCGCGGGGGGTAACACAGATACGCAGTATTTT. The encoded protein is CAIAGGNTDTQYF.

The chain couples TRBV9 to TRBJ2-3, with 8 bases aligning to TRBD2. Per the germline V gene, CDR1 is SGDLS and CDR2 is YYNGEE. V trimming: 2 bases; J trimming: 3 bases; junction bases outside the gene matches: 8. The CDR3 is 16 amino acids. The CDR3 bases are TGTGCCAGCAGCGTCCTGGGACTAGGGGGGACAGATACGCAGTATTTT. Its translation: CASSVLGLGGTDTQYF. The complete variable domain, with remaining parts taken from reference TRBV9 and TRBJ2-3, reads DSGVTQTPKHLITATGQRVTLRCSPRSGDLSVYWYQQSLDQGLQFLIQYYNGEERAKGNILERFSAQQFPDLHSELNLSSLELGDSALYFCASSVLGLGGTDTQYFGPGTRLTVL.

The gene calls are TRBV5-5 and TRBJ1-2; D is perhaps TRBD1 (5 bases). Germline lookup yields CDR1 SGHKS and CDR2 YYEKEE (reference sequence). The CDR3 spans 15 residues. V was pared by 0 bases and J by 7 bases, with 16 bases between. The CDR3 spells CASSLAVRVDRGYTF. The CDR3 DNA follows: TGTGCCAGCAGCTTGGCCGTCAGGGTAGACCGTGGCTACACCTTC.

The chain joins TRBV19 to TRBJ2-2, with D perhaps matching TRBD1 (6 bases). With 3 bases removed from V and 1 base from J, the gap between germline ends came to 6 bases. Germline V lookup: CDR1 LNHDA, CDR2 SQIVND (reference sequence). CDR3 length: 14 residues. The DNA of the CDR3 is TGTGCCAGTAGTATGGGACAGAACACCGGGGAGCTGTTTTTT. Its protein is CASSMGQNTGELFF.

This clone occurred a few times. The V call is TRBV6-6, the J call TRBJ1-1; 7 positions match TRBD1. The V and J ends lost 11 bases and 4 bases, in that order; junction bases with no gene match: 7. The CDR3 consists of 12 residues. Germline values: CDR1 MNHNY, CDR2 SVGAGI (reference sequence). The CDR3 sequence is CALGGGGTEAFF. CDR3 bases: TGTGCCCTCGGAGGGGGCGGCACTGAAGCTTTCTTT.

The CDR3, as DNA: TGTGCCAGCTCACCACGTCTTGGGGGGGCGATGAACACTGAAGCTTTCTTT. Translated, it gives CASSPRLGGAMNTEAFF. The chain carries TRBV18 and TRBJ1-1; D is possibly TRBD1 (6 bases). There are 17 residues in the CDR3. Trimming took 1 base from V and 0 from J, leaving 15 bases between them. CDR1 is KGHSH, CDR2 LQKENI, per germline.

The chain carries TRBV7-9 and TRBJ2-1; 8 bases map to TRBD1. Germline assignment: CDR1 SEHNR and CDR2 FQNEAQ (reference sequence). V shed 5 bases and J 7 bases; nucleotides not matched to a gene: 10. There are 15 residues in the CDR3. The CDR3 DNA is TGTGCCAGCAGCCCCGGGACAGGCGGAATGAATGAGCAGTTCTTC. Translation: CASSPGTGGMNEQFF. Using reference TRBV7-9 and TRBJ2-1 for the parts outside the CDR3, the full variable domain is DTGVSQNPRHKITKRGQNVTFRCDPISEHNRLYWYRQTLGQGPEFLTYFQNEAQLEKSRLLSDRFSAERPKGSFSTLEIQRTEQGDSAMYLCASSPGTGGMNEQFFGPGTRLTVL.

This clone appeared once. This rearrangement joins TRBV2 to TRBJ1-5; D call uncertain. The germline V gene encodes CDR1 SNHLY and CDR2 FYNNEI. Trimming took 3 bases from V and 7 from J, leaving 13 bases between them. The CDR3 runs 14 residues. The DNA of the CDR3 is TGTGCCAGCAGTGAGTCCCGGGGAGAACAGCCCCAGCATTTT. This codes for CASSESRGEQPQHF.

The sample holds one count of this clone. The chain employs TRBV11-2 and TRBJ2-5, with 8 positions matching TRBD1. V lost 5 bases and J lost 2; bases outside the gene matches: 7. CDR1 and CDR2 from the germline V gene are SGHAT and FQNNGV. There are 15 residues in the CDR3. The CDR3 region has the DNA TGTGCCAGCAGCCCCGACAGGGGATGGCAAGAGACCCAGTACTTC. Translating it yields CASSPDRGWQETQYF.